This TCR beta chain emerged from a study of technical replicates of blood from several donors. Assay: immunoSEQ multiplex PCR; the TCRdb copy retains only in-frame clones and omits some. The table has tens of thousands of clones, approximately 95% seen once. In its sample, this clone was seen a few times. Germline CDR1 LGHNA, CDR2 YSLEER. Trimming removed 0 bases at V and 3 bases at J, with 12 bases between. This CDR3 has 16 residues. J is TRBJ2-1 and V is TRBV4-3; D is perhaps TRBD2 (5 bases). The receptor was isolated from a human donor in good health. The sequencing sample was made of T cells isolated from PBMCs. This CDR3 is CASSQDFGIGYNEQFF. CDR3 in DNA: TGCGCCAGCAGCCAAGATTTCGGGATAGGCTACAATGAGCAGTTCTTC.